One sample yielded the 20 T cell receptor beta chains listed below, sequenced in a study of OX40 agonist ivuxolimab in advanced cancers. Produced via immunoSEQ multiplex PCR; TCRdb's table is partial and in-frame only. The sample lists more than 70,000 clones; around 91% were seen once. Specimen: CD4+ or CD8+ T cells sorted from blood, collected in a trial of the OX40 agonist ivuxolimab. The receptors were sampled from an adult with an advanced solid tumor such as melanoma, head and neck, liver or kidney cancer.

The chain uses TRBV19 and TRBJ2-2; no clear D. The V gene's germline CDR1 is LNHDA and CDR2 SQIVND (reference sequence). There are 16 residues in the CDR3. Between the trimmed V and J ends, which lost 8 bases and 1 base, there was a span of 17 bases. The CDR3 loop is CASSSLFEKNTGELFF. The DNA for the CDR3 is TGTGCCAGTTCCTCGCTCTTCGAGAAGAACACCGGGGAGCTGTTTTTT.

The rearrangement uses TRBV1 and TRBJ2-6. TRBV1 is a pseudogene. This CDR3 is built from 16 residues. The CDR3 sequence: CTSSQEMGSGANVLTF. CDR3 nucleotide sequence: TGCACCAGCAGCCAAGAGATGGGCTCTGGGGCCAACGTCCTGACTTTC.

This clone was observed a single time. CDR3 coding DNA: TGTGCCAGCAGCTGGGACGGGCGGGGTGAAAAACTGTTTTTT. Amino acids: CASSWDGRGEKLFF. The V and J genes are TRBV7-6 and TRBJ1-4; D possibly corresponds to TRBD1 (5 bases). Germline-derived CDR1 and CDR2 are SGHVS and FNYEAQ. The CDR3 is 14 amino acids. The V gene lost 4 bases and the J gene lost 7 bases, with 13 bases spanning the gap.

The chain carries TRBV2 and TRBJ2-7; 10 nucleotides match TRBD2. Germline V gene lookup returns CDR1 SNHLY and CDR2 FYNNEI. The CDR3 is 15 amino acids. With V trimmed by 7 bases and J by 7 bases, 13 bases remained unmatched. The CDR3 nucleotides are TGTGCCAGCATTAAGTCGGCTAGCGGGAGTGTGGAGCAGTACTTC. Encoded protein: CASIKSASGSVEQYF.

The chain has TRBV30 and TRBJ1-1, with D possibly being TRBD1 (5 bases). Between the trimmed V and J ends, which lost 8 bases and 8 bases, there was a span of 15 bases. This CDR3 is built from 11 residues. CDR1 is GTSNPN, CDR2 SVGIG, per germline (reference sequence). The CDR3 sequence: CARTGPQEAFF. CDR3 DNA sequence: TGTGCCCGAACGGGACCTCAAGAAGCTTTCTTT.

The rearrangement uses TRBV5-1 and TRBJ2-2; tentatively, D is TRBD1 or TRBD2 (5 bases each). V dropped 0 bases and J dropped 4 bases, with 13 bases sitting between them. CDR3 size: 16 residues. The germline V gene encodes CDR1 SGHRS and CDR2 YFSETQ. This CDR3 is CASSLEVGDATGELFF. The CDR3 nucleotides read TGCGCCAGCAGCTTGGAGGTAGGGGACGCCACCGGGGAGCTGTTTTTT.

In nucleotides, the CDR3 is TGTGCCAGCAGCAAATCTACTTTGGGACGGTGGGGTGAAAAACTGTTTTTT. It codes for CASSKSTLGRWGEKLFF. This chain uses TRBV21-1 with TRBJ1-4. TRBV21-1 is a pseudogene locus. CDR3 length equals 17 residues.

This clone was recorded a few times. The chain carries TRBV5-1 and TRBJ1-6; no firm D call. The CDR3 totals 14 residues. CDR1 is SGHRS and CDR2 is YFSETQ in the germline V gene. Trimming left V 0 bases short and J 9 bases short, with 10 bases between. CDR3: CASSLALPGSPLHF. In DNA, the CDR3 is TGCGCCAGCAGCTTGGCACTACCCGGTTCACCCCTCCACTTT.

The chain links TRBV7-2 to TRBJ1-1, with a possible D match to TRBD1 (5 bases). This CDR3 is built from 13 residues. Trimming cost V 5 bases and J 7 bases, with 14 bases left between them. Per germline, CDR1 SGHTA and CDR2 FQGNSA. The CDR3: CASSLRQNGEAFF. Written as DNA, the CDR3 is TGTGCCAGCAGCCTCAGACAGAATGGTGAAGCTTTCTTT.

This sequence joins TRBV6-5 and TRBJ2-3; 7 bases map to TRBD2. CDR3 length equals 15 residues. V was pared by 7 bases and J by 1 base, with 8 bases of the junction left unmatched. Germline CDR1 reads MNHEY; CDR2 reads SVGAGI. The CDR3 DNA follows: TGTGCCAGCACCTTAAGCGGGACCGGCACAGATACGCAGTATTTT. Residues: CASTLSGTGTDTQYF.

The V call is TRBV6-1, the J call TRBJ1-6; D not certain. The CDR3 spans 18 residues. Trimming stripped 2 bases from V and 0 bases from J, with 14 bases between. CDR1 and CDR2 from the germline V gene are MNHNS and SASEGT. In DNA, the CDR3 is TGTGCCAGCAGTGAATGGGAGACACAGAGCTCCTATAATTCACCCCTCCACTTT. It yields the protein CASSEWETQSSYNSPLHF.

This chain uses TRBV6-5 with TRBJ2-3; 9 nucleotides align to TRBD2. V was clipped by 8 bases and J by 1 base; unmatched bases: 1. The CDR3 length is 13 residues. The germline CDR1 and CDR2 sequences are MNHEY and SVGAGI. This CDR3 is CASVAGGTDTQYF. The CDR3 bases are TGTGCCAGCGTAGCGGGAGGCACAGATACGCAGTATTTT.

J is TRBJ1-3 and V is TRBV7-8; D unclear. Between the trimmed V and J ends, which lost 1 base and 4 bases, there was a span of 14 bases. The CDR3 is 16 amino acids. CDR1 and CDR2 from the germline V gene are SGHVS and FQNEAQ. CDR3 coding DNA: TGTGCCAGCAGCTTAGGACGGATGGCTCGAGGAAACACCATATATTTT. This encodes CASSLGRMARGNTIYF. Full variable domain (remainder filled in from reference TRBV7-8 and TRBJ1-3): GAGVSQSPRYKVAKRGQDVALRCDPISGHVSLFWYQQALGQGPEFLTYFQNEAQLDKSGLPSDRFFAERPEGSVSTLKIQRTQQEDSAVYLCASSLGRMARGNTIYFGEGSWLTVV.

CDR3 nucleotides: TGTGCCAGCAGTCCCCGACTGAACTACGAGCAGTACTTC. Translated, it gives CASSPRLNYEQYF. V is TRBV27 and J is TRBJ2-7; D is unclear. CDR1 and CDR2 (germline): MNHEY, SMNVEV (reference sequence). CDR3 length: 13 residues. Trimming took off 5 bases at V and 3 bases at J, with 11 bases between the two ends.

This clone was seen once. This chain links TRBV7-2 with TRBJ1-1; a possible D gene is TRBD1 (5 bases). Per the germline V gene, CDR1 is SGHTA and CDR2 is FQGNSA. CDR3 length equals 14 residues. V lost 5 bases and J lost 4, with 14 bases in between. CDR3 bases: TGTGCCAGCAGCGTGCAGGGAGAGGGCACTGAAGCTTTCTTT. Amino acid sequence: CASSVQGEGTEAFF.

This chain joins TRBV30 and TRBJ2-7, with D unclear. With 0 bases removed from V and 3 bases from J, the gap between germline ends came to 12 bases. From germline, CDR1 is GTSNPN and CDR2 SVGIG (reference sequence). This CDR3 contains 14 residues. In DNA form, the CDR3 reads TGTGCCTGGAGTGTTTTTCGGTGGGGCTACGAGCAGTACTTC. This gives the protein CAWSVFRWGYEQYF.

The chain employs TRBV7-2 and TRBJ2-1, with TRBD1 identical over 10 bases. V lost 6 bases to trimming and J lost 7 bases; unmatched junction nucleotides: 12. Germline CDR1 is SGHTA and CDR2 is FQGNSA. The CDR3 runs 16 residues. The CDR3 nucleotides are TGTGCCAGCAGGTCGGAGTGGACAGGGGGGTGGAATGAGCAGTTCTTC. Protein product: CASRSEWTGGWNEQFF.

This chain uses TRBV7-8 with TRBJ1-2; no firm D call. There are 15 residues in the CDR3. Germline values: CDR1 SGHVS, CDR2 FQNEAQ. Between the trimmed V and J ends, which lost 5 bases and 8 bases, there was a span of 21 bases. CDR3 region: CASSPERVRPTGYTF. CDR3 DNA sequence: TGTGCCAGCAGCCCGGAGAGGGTACGCCCGACGGGCTACACCTTC.

The chain links TRBV5-1 to TRBJ1-1, with D tentatively TRBD1 (6 bases). The CDR3 runs 14 residues. V lost 4 bases to trimming and J lost 10 bases, with 20 bases between them. Germline V gene data show CDR1 as SGHRS and CDR2 as YFSETQ. CDR3 loop: CASSLNTGSEGAFF. The CDR3 region has the DNA TGCGCCAGCAGCCTAAATACAGGGTCGGAAGGAGCTTTCTTT.

The chain combines TRBV30 with TRBJ2-2; 9 positions agree with TRBD1. Losses at the gene ends were 0 bases for V and 7 bases for J; bases not matched to a gene: 9. This CDR3 contains 16 residues. Germline V gene sequence: CDR1 GTSNPN, CDR2 SVGIG (reference sequence). The CDR3 loop reads CAWSVGQGKYGGELFF. The CDR3 DNA sequence: TGTGCCTGGAGTGTCGGACAGGGGAAATACGGCGGGGAGCTGTTTTTT.